The rows below give T cell receptor beta chains drawn from one sample of a study of T cells in Graves' hyperthyroidism and ophthalmopathy. MiXCR, applied by TCRdb to the multiplex PCR reads, yields one record per CDR3 protein. The repertoire consists of more than 350,000 distinct CDR3 sequences, with 12% to 15% occurring once and the leading ten covering about 21%. Sequenced input: blood. These receptor sequences come from a woman aged 60-75 years with Graves' ophthalmopathy. CDR3s include the opening cysteine and the closing phenylalanine or tryptophan. A D gene is named only where the DNA matches it firmly. Size is omitted from some rows. Given values are once, few, many or a class for expanded clones.

>NA|TRBV24-1|TRBJ2-1|NA
CATRGAGNEQFF
TGTGCCACCAGGGGGGCGGGAAATGAGCAGTTCTTC
>NA|TRBV6-1|TRBJ1-1|few
CASSAPVGLNTEAFF
TGTGCCAGCAGTGCGCCGGTAGGATTGAACACTGAAGCTTTCTTT
>NA|TRBV7-2|TRBJ2-5|NA
CASSLSSRNKETQYF
TGTGCCAGCAGCTTATCTTCCCGGAACAAAGAGACCCAGTACTTC
>TRBD2|TRBV28|TRBJ2-7|many
CASTPVRGGNEQYF
TGTGCCAGCACCCCCGTTCGGGGGGGCAACGAGCAGTACTTC
>NA|TRBV11-1|TRBJ2-5|many
CASSLEFGSQETQYF
TGTGCCAGCAGCTTAGAGTTCGGATCTCAAGAGACCCAGTACTTC
>TRBD1|TRBV28|TRBJ1-2|many
CASSLSRQGAGGYTF
TGTGCCAGCAGTTTATCGAGACAGGGGGCGGGGGGCTACACCTTC
>NA|TRBV11-3|TRBJ1-2|few
CASSLSGAVLRNGYTF
TGTGCCAGCAGCTTATCTGGCGCGGTACTCCGAAATGGCTACACCTTC
>TRBD1|TRBV4-1|TRBJ2-7|few
CASSHRQGAGYEQYF
TGCGCCAGCAGCCACAGACAGGGGGCAGGCTACGAGCAGTACTTC
>NA|TRBV12-5|TRBJ2-7|few
CASGFGGAHSYEQYF
TGTGCTAGTGGTTTCGGAGGGGCTCACTCCTACGAGCAGTACTTC
>TRBD2|TRBV2|TRBJ2-1|few
CASRETSGRYNEQFF
TGTGCCAGCAGGGAGACTAGCGGGAGGTACAATGAGCAGTTCTTC
>NA|TRBV4-1|TRBJ1-1|few
CASSPSVGTNTEAFF
TGCGCCAGCAGCCCTTCCGTAGGGACGAACACTGAAGCTTTCTTT
>TRBD1|TRBV29-1|TRBJ2-1|many
CSVTAGQGTYNEQFF
TGCAGCGTCACTGCCGGACAGGGGACCTACAATGAGCAGTTCTTC
>TRBD2|TRBV10-1|TRBJ2-1|many
CASSELGGGSTYNEQFF
TGCGCCAGCAGTGAGTTGGGCGGCGGGAGTACCTACAATGAGCAGTTCTTC
>NA|TRBV6-1|TRBJ1-5|many
CASSAGDQPQHF
TGTGCCAGCAGTGCCGGGGATCAGCCCCAGCATTTT
>NA|TRBV28|TRBJ1-5|many
CATSTSGEKPQHF
TGTGCCACCTCTACTTCAGGGGAGAAGCCCCAGCATTTT
>NA|TRBV20-1|TRBJ2-5|many
CSARGQETQYF
TGCAGTGCTAGAGGTCAAGAGACCCAGTACTTC
>TRBD2|TRBV11-2|TRBJ2-2|many
CASSLGRLAGVYTGELFF
TGTGCCAGCAGCTTAGGAAGGCTAGCGGGAGTTTACACCGGGGAGCTGTTTTTT
>NA|TRBV6-2/TRBV6-3|TRBJ2-2|many
CASVRSGTMNTGELFF
TGTGCCAGCGTTCGCTCCGGGACGATGAACACCGGGGAGCTGTTTTTT
>TRBD1|TRBV19|TRBJ2-1|NA
CASTRDRWGEQFF
TGTGCCAGTACCCGGGACAGATGGGGTGAGCAGTTCTTC
>TRBD2|TRBV7-3|TRBJ2-6|NA
CASSERLAGGAGANVLTF
TGTGCCAGCAGCGAAAGACTAGCGGGAGGTGCTGGGGCCAACGTCCTGACTTTC
>NA|TRBV5-1|TRBJ2-7|few
CASSTTGPKDEQYF
TGCGCCAGCAGCACCACCGGGCCAAAAGACGAGCAGTACTTC
>NA|TRBV28|TRBJ1-5|many
CASSKVPNQPQHF
TGTGCCAGCAGTAAGGTCCCCAATCAGCCCCAGCATTTT
>NA|TRBV2|TRBJ1-1|many
CASSEALGLNTEAFF
TGTGCCAGCAGTGAAGCGCTAGGACTGAACACTGAAGCTTTCTTT
>NA|TRBV12-3/TRBV12-4|TRBJ2-3|many
CASSGLTDTQYF
TGTGCCAGTTCAGGGCTCACAGATACGCAGTATTTT
>NA|TRBV3-1|TRBJ2-7|few
CASSHLSGSGYEQCF
TGTGCCAGCAGCCACCTAAGTGGTAGCGGCTACGAGCAGTGCTTC
>NA|TRBV24-1|TRBJ2-1|NA
CATAGGGYNEQFF
TGTGCCACCGCAGGGGGGGGTTACAATGAGCAGTTCTTC
>TRBD2|TRBV5-1|TRBJ2-1|many
CASSPGLAGSWNEQFF
TGCGCCAGCAGCCCCGGACTAGCGGGATCCTGGAATGAGCAGTTCTTC
>TRBD1|TRBV4-1|TRBJ1-1|NA
CASSSGTGGAGGKDFTEAFF
TGCGCCAGCAGTTCCGGGACAGGGGGGGCCGGGGGAAAAGATTTCACTGAAGCTTTCTTT
>NA|TRBV12-3/TRBV12-4|TRBJ2-2|few
CASRAGTSNTGELFF
TGTGCCAGCAGGGCCGGGACATCGAACACCGGGGAGCTGTTTTTT
>TRBD2|TRBV20-1|TRBJ2-1|many
CSAGSGGRSYNEQFF
TGCAGTGCTGGGTCGGGAGGGCGGTCCTACAATGAGCAGTTCTTC
>TRBD2|TRBV9|TRBJ2-3|NA
CASSASGNGDTQYF
TGTGCCAGCAGCGCTAGCGGGAACGGAGATACGCAGTATTTT
>NA|TRBV5-6|TRBJ1-1|few
CASSRGGGRTEAFF
TGTGCCAGCAGCCGCGGCGGGGGGCGAACTGAAGCTTTCTTT
>TRBD2|TRBV28|TRBJ2-4|many
CASSRTSGSMVKNIQYF
TGTGCCAGCAGTCGGACTAGCGGGAGCATGGTCAAAAACATTCAGTACTTC
>NA|TRBV19|TRBJ1-1|NA
CASSRGDHSSGTEAFF
TGTGCCAGTAGTAGGGGAGATCATTCGAGCGGGACTGAAGCTTTCTTT
>NA|TRBV28|TRBJ2-1|many
CASSFGGTGNEQFF
TGTGCCAGCAGTTTCGGCGGGACCGGGAATGAGCAGTTCTTC
>NA|TRBV12-3/TRBV12-4|TRBJ1-6|few
CASSYSGQNHSPLHF
TGTGCCAGCAGTTATAGTGGGCAGAACCATTCACCCCTCCACTTT
>TRBD2|TRBV2|TRBJ2-1|many
CASMRAGADNEQFF
TGTGCCAGCATGAGGGCGGGAGCGGACAATGAGCAGTTCTTC
>TRBD2|TRBV19|TRBJ2-7|many
CASSKDSGRWNEQYF
TGTGCCAGTAGTAAAGACAGCGGGAGGTGGAACGAGCAGTACTTC
>NA|TRBV20-1|TRBJ2-5|many
CSARLPTGRETQYF
TGCAGTGCTAGACTCCCGACAGGGAGGGAGACCCAGTACTTC
>TRBD1|TRBV7-9|TRBJ1-2|few
CASSSRDRDYGYTF
TGTGCCAGCAGCTCCCGGGACAGGGACTATGGCTACACCTTC
>NA|TRBV7-9|TRBJ2-5|few
CASTDDDRPQETQYF
TGTGCCAGCACCGACGACGACAGGCCCCAAGAGACCCAGTACTTC
>NA|TRBV3-1|TRBJ1-3|few
CASSQDLAARGNTIYF
TGTGCCAGCAGCCAAGATCTGGCGGCTCGGGGAAACACCATATATTTT
>NA|TRBV2|TRBJ2-7|many
CASSESGFNF
TGTGCCAGCAGTGAAAGCGGGTTCAACTTC
>TRBD2|TRBV6-1|TRBJ2-7|NA
CASSSSGRAQFGGEQYF
TGTGCCAGCAGCTCTAGCGGGAGGGCCCAGTTTGGGGGGGAGCAGTACTTC
>TRBD1|TRBV24-1|TRBJ2-2|NA
CATSDLSQGASGELFF
TGTGCCACCAGTGATTTAAGTCAGGGGGCGAGCGGGGAGCTGTTTTTT
>NA|TRBV29-1|TRBJ2-6|few
CSASEHAGANVLTF
TGCAGCGCTTCGGAGCATGCTGGGGCCAACGTCCTGACTTTC
>TRBD1|TRBV12-3/TRBV12-4|TRBJ2-7|few
CASSFTGGEQYF
TGTGCCAGCAGTTTCACAGGGGGCGAGCAGTACTTC
>TRBD2|TRBV7-9|TRBJ2-5|many
CASSYGLAGRRGETQYF
TGTGCCAGCAGCTACGGACTAGCGGGAAGACGGGGGGAGACCCAGTACTTC
>NA|TRBV19|TRBJ2-5|few
CASGGSRETQYF
TGTGCCAGTGGTGGCAGCAGGGAGACCCAGTACTTC
>TRBD1|TRBV5-8|TRBJ1-2|few
CASSPKQGSNALVGYTF
TGTGCCAGCAGCCCTAAACAGGGGTCCAACGCTCTGGTCGGCTACACCTTC
>TRBD2|TRBV7-3|TRBJ2-2|few
CASSLSPTRTSGSTGELFF
TGTGCCAGCAGCTTAAGCCCGACCCGAACTAGCGGGAGTACCGGGGAGCTGTTTTTT
>NA|TRBV3-1|TRBJ1-2|many
CASSQAGVGYTF
TGTGCCAGCAGCCAAGCGGGGGTTGGCTACACCTTC
>NA|TRBV7-3|TRBJ2-2|NA
CASSPILNGELFF
TGTGCCAGCAGCCCAATACTGAACGGGGAGCTGTTTTTT
>TRBD2|TRBV2|TRBJ2-3|many
CASTGTSGPHRDTQYF
TGTGCCAGCACCGGGACTAGCGGGCCCCACCGGGATACGCAGTATTTT
>NA|TRBV7-2|TRBJ2-5|many
CASSSGLAYAETQYF
TGTGCCAGCAGCTCCGGGCTAGCGTACGCAGAGACCCAGTACTTC